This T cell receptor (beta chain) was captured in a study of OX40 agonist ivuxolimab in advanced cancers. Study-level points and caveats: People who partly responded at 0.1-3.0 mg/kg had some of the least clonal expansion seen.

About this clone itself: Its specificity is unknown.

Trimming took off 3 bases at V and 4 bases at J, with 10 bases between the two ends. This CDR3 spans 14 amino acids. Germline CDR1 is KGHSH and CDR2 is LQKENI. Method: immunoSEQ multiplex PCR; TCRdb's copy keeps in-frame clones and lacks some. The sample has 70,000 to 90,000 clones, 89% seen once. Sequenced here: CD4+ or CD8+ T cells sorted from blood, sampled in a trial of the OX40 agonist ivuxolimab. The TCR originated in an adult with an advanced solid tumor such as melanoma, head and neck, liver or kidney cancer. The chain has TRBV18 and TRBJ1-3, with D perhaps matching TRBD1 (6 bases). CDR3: CASSPSGEGNTIYF. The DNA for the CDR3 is TGTGCCAGCTCACCCTCAGGGGAAGGAAACACCATATATTTT.